This T cell receptor (beta chain) emerged from a study of T cells in Graves' hyperthyroidism and ophthalmopathy. This clonotype was detected only a few times. Its cognate antigen is unknown. Reasons for excluding patients were uncontrolled infection, other autoimmune disease, pregnancy or lactation. PBMCs were derived from roughly 9.6 ml fresh peripheral blood. General study points: Most thyroid-expanded clonotypes above 0.001 were also found in blood. Ophthalmopathy prediction by the model preceded onset by a median about 6.3 months.

Amplification of TCR beta CDR3 regions was performed using RNA transcripts as template. The primer set for the first-round RT-PCR of the TCR CDR3 was HTBI. MiXCR was run by TCRdb on the multiplex PCR reads, yielding one entry per CDR3 protein. The data hold more than 450,000 distinct CDR3 sequences, with about 20% observed a single time. This TCR was sampled from a man in his forties with Graves' ophthalmopathy. The specimen was blood.

CDR3 coding DNA: TGTGCCAGCAGCCCCTCGACAGGGCCCTACTATGGCTACACCTTC. It yields the protein CASSPSTGPYYGYTF. This rearrangement joins TRBV9 to TRBJ1-2; TRBD1 matches 7 bases. J was trimmed by 3 bases and V by 4 bases; bases with no gene match: 9. Germline assignment: CDR1 SGDLS and CDR2 YYNGEE. This CDR3 has 15 amino acids.